This T cell receptor beta chain was captured by sequencing in a study of pediatric ulcerative colitis. Sequencing depth was up to 500,000 reads per sample. Sequenced by immunoSEQ multiplex PCR; TCRdb stores in-frame clones only, minus some. The sample shows about 64,000 clones, over 70% of them seen only once. The CDR3 runs to 17 residues. The sequencing input was blood. V and J are TRBV21-1 and TRBJ2-7; the table's D call, TRBD1, has no DNA check behind it. TRBV21-1 is flagged as a pseudogene. The source is a boy aged 5-17 years with moderate ulcerative colitis. CDR3 amino acids: CASSTNHRGGLSYEQYF. The CDR3 DNA sequence: TGTGCCAGCAGCACGAACCACAGGGGAGGCTTATCCTACGAGCAGTACTTC.